The sequence of this TCR beta chain was determined in a study of T cells in Graves' hyperthyroidism and ophthalmopathy. This clonotype showed up many times. Regions amplified from RNA transcripts were the TCR beta CDR3 regions. Using the HTBI primer set, a first-round RT-PCR was run on the TCR CDR3. TCRdb called the multiplex PCR reads again in MiXCR, with one record for every CDR3 protein. The sample holds some 270,000 distinct CDR3 sequences, roughly an eighth seen once. CDR1 MDHEN and CDR2 SYDVKM come from the germline V gene. Trimming removed 6 bases at V and 0 bases at J, with 9 bases between. CDR3 length: 14 residues.

This receptor was obtained from a woman aged 40 to 55 with Graves' hyperthyroidism. Specimen: blood. The genes are TRBV28 and TRBJ2-1; D uncertain. The CDR3 DNA reads TGTGCCAGCAGCAGGACGTACTCCTACAATGAGCAGTTCTTC. Its protein is CASSRTYSYNEQFF.